This TCR beta chain derives from a study of T cells in localized non-small cell lung cancer. Study-wide results and caveats: There were a median around 59 of the top 100 tumor clones appearing in adjacent lung. Compared with tumor, uninvolved adjacent lung displayed greater T cell clonality, ranking highest overall. Without multi-region sequencing, intratumor heterogeneity could not be excluded.

About this clone: Its specificity is unknown.

The CDR3 is 15 amino acids. Germline V lookup: CDR1 LNHNV, CDR2 YYDKDF (reference sequence). The V segment lost 5 bases and the J segment 3 bases; nucleotides outside the gene matches: 7. Assay: immunoSEQ multiplex PCR; the TCRdb copy retains only in-frame clones and omits some. The table shows approximately 28,000 clones, with over 80% occurring only once. This chain joins TRBV15 and TRBJ1-1; 9 bases align to TRBD1. The clonotype originates from a woman aged 40 to 75 with stage III lung adenocarcinoma. This sample comprised peripheral blood mononuclear cells, obtained before any cancer treatment. The CDR3 region is CATSRWDRADTEAFF. CDR3 bases: TGTGCCACCAGCCGATGGGACAGGGCGGACACTGAAGCTTTCTTT.